This note documents a single T cell receptor beta chain sequence. The sample belongs to a study of blood T cell repertoires in COVID-19. As for the study in general: Donors in the United States, Italy and Spain gave samples during acute or convalescent COVID-19. Sample material is recorded as cDNA or gDNA derived from T cells, B-cell-depleted T cells, or PBMCs.

Authors' data handling: Reference gene primers were amplified, and this amplification served to estimate nucleated cell counts. Only in-frame clones appear in the TCRdb table, and some are missing; sequencing was by immunoSEQ multiplex PCR. V, J and clone size were drawn from that table, and D and trimming were deduced from the DNA. The sample has about 260,000 clones, roughly 86% seen once. This CDR3 region has 16 residues. With 3 bases clipped from V and 2 bases from J, the junction kept 9 bases outside the gene matches. Per germline, CDR1 SGHAT and CDR2 FQNNGV. Sample: peripheral blood. The rearrangement uses TRBV11-2 and TRBJ2-7; 8 bases agree with TRBD1. The sequence derives from a human donor in a cohort sampled during active COVID-19. The CDR3 DNA is TGTGCCAGCAGCTTGCTGGCGGGGACAGGTACCTACGAGCAGTACTTC. It is translated as CASSLLAGTGTYEQYF.